A single T cell receptor (beta chain) is shown here with its context. This clone's antigen is unknown. Within one base of it there is no much larger clone, and no base qualities were kept. The sample comes from a study of immune evolution from preneoplasia to lung adenocarcinoma (TCRdb year 2021). In terms of the full investigation: Immune contexture across lung adenocarcinoma precursors and invasive adenocarcinoma was profiled using immune gene expression, TCR sequencing and multiplex immunofluorescence. Resected precursor lesions (AAH, AIS, MIA) and invasive adenocarcinomas were compared against paired morphologically normal lung tissue. The sample size was set by how many specimens were available, not by a prior power calculation. The immune data were integrated with whole exome sequencing and methylation data from the same cohort of nodules. A total of about 53 patients with pulmonary nodules who underwent surgical resection were included in the overall cohort. TCR sequencing data were obtained from 51 patients. According to the study, some 100 samples went through TCR sequencing. POLYSOLVER was used to infer Class I HLA alleles from exome data, and LOHHLA was used to detect allele-specific HLA loss.

The immunoSEQ hsTCRbeta Kit was used to sequence TCR beta CDR3 regions from DNA. Per the original workflow: TCR sequencing data were analysed with the ImmunoSEQ Analyzer. T cell clonality was defined as 1 minus Pielou's evenness, as computed on productive rearrangements. The inverse Simpson index, applied to productive templates, was used to measure T cell diversity. T cell density was expressed as TCR beta template counts normalized to usable DNA, with usable DNA estimated by amplifying and sequencing housekeeping genes. Two-sided Kruskal-Wallis tests were used to compare TCR metrics across histologic stages. TCRdb obtained this table from immuneACCESS and retained in-frame rearrangements with V and J assigned. These tables miss some clones; where compared with another copy, unresolved V genes account for less than half of the shortfall, and the remainder is unexplained. That table gives V, J and clone size, and the DNA gave D and trimming. In all, the sample holds about 3,600 clones, and around four fifths of those were seen once. Around 12% of the sample lies in the top ten.

What the research found in general, with its limitations: The findings reflected association rather than direct causation, and larger cohorts with long-term follow-up and longitudinal biopsies were considered necessary. Top T cell clone frequencies were highest in normal lung and appeared to decrease progressively from AAH through AIS, MIA and invasive adenocarcinoma. All patients were from Japan and China, so applicability to Western populations was uncertain. Normal lung showed the highest clonality, whereas later-stage lesions appeared to have higher T cell density and diversity but lower clonality.

Reading from cysteine to phenylalanine, the CDR3 counts 16 amino acids. The read is trimmed to its CDR3 DNA, 48 bases read in frame from base 1. Unmatched junction bases come to 13, with V trimmed by 5 bases and J by 1 base. Sequences SQVTM (CDR1) and ANQGSEA (CDR2) are obtained from the germline V gene. Patients underwent resection in Japan or China between about 2013 and 2018. Histologic diagnosis of each case was confirmed independently by two lung cancer pathologists on H&E slides. FFPE tissue was used for DNA isolation with the AllPrep DNA/RNA FFPE Kit. Sample: FFPE adjacent normal lung tissue. This receptor chain uses TRBV29-1 and TRBJ2-5; 7 junctional bases match TRBD2. The receptor was isolated from a person between 70 and 80 years old with lung adenocarcinoma. The bases are TGCAGCGTTAAGGGTCTGGGGGGAGGGCTCCAAGAGACCCAGTACTTC. The encoded protein is CSVKGLGGGLQETQYF.